Listed below are T cell receptor beta chains from one sample, sequenced in a study of cytomegalovirus exposure and HLA in healthy donors. This table comes from immunoSEQ multiplex PCR, and its TCRdb copy is limited to in-frame clones, with some not included. The sample lists about 110,000 clones; 70% to 80% were seen once. Sequenced input: PBMCs. All receptors derive from a man in his 60s in good health and CMV-seronegative. The CDR3 runs from the conserved cysteine through the conserved F or W. The order of the fields is CDR3 DNA, CDR3 protein, clone size, J gene, D gene, V gene. A D gene is named only where the DNA matches it firmly. Clone size is stated in some rows and not others, as once, few, many or a class when expanded.

TGTGCCAGTCCTCCGGGGGATGAGCAGTTCTTC,CASPPGDEQFF,NA,TRBJ2-1,NA,TRBV7-8
TGTGCCAGCAGTGAAGATGAGGGTTTGGATTCACCCCTCCACTTT,CASSEDEGLDSPLHF,NA,TRBJ1-6,NA,TRBV6-1
TGTGCTAGTGGCCGTCGGGACTTACAAGAGACCCAGTACTTC,CASGRRDLQETQYF,few,TRBJ2-5,NA,TRBV12-5
TGTGCCAGCAACCTAGGACAGGGAAGACCAGATACGCAGTATTTT,CASNLGQGRPDTQYF,NA,TRBJ2-3,TRBD1,TRBV7-3
TGTGCCAGCAGCTTAGGAGCAGGGGATGGTGAAAAACTGTTTTTT,CASSLGAGDGEKLFF,few,TRBJ1-4,NA,TRBV7-9
TGCAGCGTTGGGGGGAGCGGGGGCGAAGCTTTCTTT,CSVGGSGGEAFF,NA,TRBJ1-1,NA,TRBV29-1
TGTGCCAGCACGGGACTAGCGGGGGAGACCCAGTACTTC,CASTGLAGETQYF,NA,TRBJ2-5,TRBD2,TRBV2
TGTGCCAGCAGTGTTTCACGGGGGACCCAAGAGACCCAGTACTTC,CASSVSRGTQETQYF,few,TRBJ2-5,NA,TRBV7-2
TGTGCCAGCAGCTTGGCCGGGTGGTCCCGTGAGACCCAGTACTTC,CASSLAGWSRETQYF,NA,TRBJ2-5,NA,TRBV5-8
TGTGCCAGCAGCCCCAGTCTCATAGCGGGGAAATACGAGCAGTACTTC,CASSPSLIAGKYEQYF,few,TRBJ2-7,TRBD2,TRBV7-2
TGTGCCATCAGTGAAATTAGCGGGGGGGCTCGGAATGAGCAGTTCTTC,CAISEISGGARNEQFF,NA,TRBJ2-1,TRBD2,TRBV10-3
TGTGCCTGGAGTGTACACCGGGACAGGGGTGCAGATACGCAGTATTTT,CAWSVHRDRGADTQYF,NA,TRBJ2-3,TRBD1,TRBV30
TGTGCCAGCAGCTTAACGTTCTCGGGGGGAACAAATGAGCAGTTCTTC,CASSLTFSGGTNEQFF,NA,TRBJ2-1,TRBD2,TRBV7-3
TGCGCCAGCAGCCAATTATTCACAGATACGCAGTATTTT,CASSQLFTDTQYF,NA,TRBJ2-3,NA,TRBV4-3
TGTGCCAGCAGCTTGGTTCTAGCGGGGGGGACGAGCTCCTACAATGAGCAGTTCTTC,CASSLVLAGGTSSYNEQFF,few,TRBJ2-1,TRBD2,TRBV5-6
TGCGCCAGCAGCTTGATTGGCCCAGAGACCCAGTACTTC,CASSLIGPETQYF,NA,TRBJ2-5,NA,TRBV5-1
TGCGCCAGCAGCCAAGATCCGGGGACAGGGGAGTTAGAGACCCAGTACTTC,CASSQDPGTGELETQYF,once,TRBJ2-5,TRBD1,TRBV4-3
TGTGCCGCACAACAGGGGACATACACCGGGGAGCTGTTTTTT,CAAQQGTYTGELFF,NA,TRBJ2-2,TRBD1,TRBV30
TGTGCCAGCAGCGTAGCGGGTTTGAACACTGAAGCTTTCTTT,CASSVAGLNTEAFF,NA,TRBJ1-1,NA,TRBV9
TGTGCCTGGGGGCTAGCGGGGGTACTCCAAGAGACCCAGTACTTC,CAWGLAGVLQETQYF,few,TRBJ2-5,TRBD2,TRBV30
TGTGCCAGCAGCTTAGGGACAGGGTACAATGAGCAGTTCTTC,CASSLGTGYNEQFF,NA,TRBJ2-1,TRBD1,TRBV7-7
TGTGCCTGGAGTGTACCCCAGCGGAAAGGTAGCGGCGCTGAAGCTTTCTTT,CAWSVPQRKGSGAEAFF,NA,TRBJ1-1,NA,TRBV30
TGTGCCACCGCTATTGGAACAGGGAATCCGGCTAATGAAAAACTGTTTTTT,CATAIGTGNPANEKLFF,once,TRBJ1-4,NA,TRBV7-9
TGTGCCAGCAGCTCCCAGGGTCCCCAGCATTTT,CASSSQGPQHF,NA,TRBJ1-5,NA,TRBV7-2
TGTGCCAGCAGGCCTCCGGGACTAGCTAGCACAGATACGCAGTATTTT,CASRPPGLASTDTQYF,NA,TRBJ2-3,TRBD2,TRBV7-2
TGTGCCAGCAGTCTCCGGGACAGGGGGGTCAATGAGCAGTTCTTC,CASSLRDRGVNEQFF,NA,TRBJ2-1,TRBD1,TRBV6-1
TGTGCCAGCAGTCTAGCGGGGCCGTCCTACGAGCAGTACTTC,CASSLAGPSYEQYF,NA,TRBJ2-7,TRBD2,TRBV6-5
TGCGCCAGCAGCTTCAGGGGTAGTAGGAGTGCCGCATCCTACAATGAGCAGTTCTTC,CASSFRGSRSAASYNEQFF,once,TRBJ2-1,NA,TRBV5-1
TGTGCCAGCAGTGTAGACAGAGCCGCCGTTGGGGGCTACACCTTC,CASSVDRAAVGGYTF,NA,TRBJ1-2,NA,TRBV6-1
TGCGCCAGCAGCCAAGGTGCGGGCTTAAGCAATCAGCCCCAGCATTTT,CASSQGAGLSNQPQHF,NA,TRBJ1-5,NA,TRBV4-1
TGTGCCAGCAGCTTGAGCTCAGGTATCAGCTTTTACGAGCAGTACTTC,CASSLSSGISFYEQYF,NA,TRBJ2-7,NA,TRBV5-6
TGTGCCAGCAGCAAGCCACTAAGCGGAGCTTTCTTT,CASSKPLSGAFF,few,TRBJ1-1,NA,TRBV7-9
TGTGCCAGCAGGACTGATACAGGGAAAGGGAGTGGCTACACCTTC,CASRTDTGKGSGYTF,NA,TRBJ1-2,NA,TRBV25-1
TGTGCCAGCAGTGAATCTACAGGGGGGGTCTACGAGCAGTACTTC,CASSESTGGVYEQYF,NA,TRBJ2-7,NA,TRBV6-1
TGTGCCAGCAGCTCCCGAGGGATGAACACTGAAGCTTTCTTT,CASSSRGMNTEAFF,NA,TRBJ1-1,NA,TRBV7-2
TGTGCCAGCAGCGTAGCAGGGTCCTTCACCGGGGAGCTGTTTTTT,CASSVAGSFTGELFF,NA,TRBJ2-2,NA,TRBV9
TGTGCCAGCAGCCAAGGGTGGCAGGGTGGAAACACCATATATTTT,CASSQGWQGGNTIYF,NA,TRBJ1-3,NA,TRBV4-2
TGTGCCAGCAGCTTAACCGTTACGGCACAGGGTGGATCACCCCTCCACTTT,CASSLTVTAQGGSPLHF,NA,TRBJ1-6,NA,TRBV5-4
TGTGCCAGCAGTCCAGGGGGGTACGACTATGGCTACACCTTC,CASSPGGYDYGYTF,NA,TRBJ1-2,TRBD1,TRBV6-1
TGCGCCAGCAGTCGGGAAGGGTTCGGACAGAGCTCCTACGAGCAGTACTTC,CASSREGFGQSSYEQYF,NA,TRBJ2-7,NA,TRBV5-1
TGTGCCAGCGGTTCAGAGGGTGGGAACACTGAAGCTTTCTTT,CASGSEGGNTEAFF,NA,TRBJ1-1,NA,TRBV2
TGTGCCAGCAGCCTGGGACAGCCGAACACCGGGGAGCTGTTTTTT,CASSLGQPNTGELFF,NA,TRBJ2-2,TRBD1,TRBV7-9
TGCAGCGTTGAATTGCAGCAAGAGACCCAGTACTTC,CSVELQQETQYF,NA,TRBJ2-5,NA,TRBV29-1
TGTGCCAGCAGTGGCCTAGCGGGACAAGAGACCCAGTACTTC,CASSGLAGQETQYF,NA,TRBJ2-5,TRBD2,TRBV2
TGTGCCAGCAGCCCCTCCGGGGACAGGAGAAACACCGGGGAGCTGTTTTTT,CASSPSGDRRNTGELFF,NA,TRBJ2-2,TRBD1,TRBV5-4
TGTGCCTGGACCCGGAGCTCCTACGAGCAGTACTTC,CAWTRSSYEQYF,once,TRBJ2-7,NA,TRBV30
TGTGCCAGCAGTGTCGTTCGGGGCTCCTACAATGAGCAGTTCTTC,CASSVVRGSYNEQFF,few,TRBJ2-1,NA,TRBV6-4
TGTGCCAGCAGTTACTCGACACAGATCACCGGGGAGCTGTTTTTT,CASSYSTQITGELFF,NA,TRBJ2-2,NA,TRBV6-5
TGCGCCAGCAGCCGTGGACAGGGGTCTTCACCCCTCCACTTT,CASSRGQGSSPLHF,few,TRBJ1-6,TRBD1,TRBV5-1
TGCAGCGTTTCACAGGGCACAGATACGCAGTATTTT,CSVSQGTDTQYF,NA,TRBJ2-3,NA,TRBV29-1
TGTGCCAGCAGCGTTAGGGGGGGAACCTACAATGAGCAGTTCTTC,CASSVRGGTYNEQFF,NA,TRBJ2-1,NA,TRBV11-2
TGTGCCAGCAGCTTTTGGCAGGGAGGCTACACCTTC,CASSFWQGGYTF,NA,TRBJ1-2,NA,TRBV5-6